The 8 T cell receptor beta chains below were found in one sample sequenced in a study of Graves' ophthalmopathy and Graves' hyperthyroidism (dated by TCRdb to 2016 to 2019). Instrument on record: Illumina HiSeq 2000. For repertoire sequencing, the TCR beta CDR3 regions were amplified from RNA transcripts. The first round of RT-PCR was done with HTBI primers and the Qiagen OneStep RT-PCR kit, and was followed by a second round of multiplex PCR, then size selection and purification. Using fastp trimming at Q25 and MiXCR clonotype assembly, TCRdb reanalyzed the public sequencing data and kept in-frame beta chains. Under each unique CDR3 protein, matching rows form one entry showing the most common genes and DNA. Counted in this sample were fewer than 250,000 distinct CDR3 sequences; just under 30% of them appeared once. The ten largest clones capture 9.1% of the sample. Sequenced material: peripheral blood. These receptor sequences come from a man over 45 with Graves' ophthalmopathy. Donor details come from another sample of the same person, matched by shared clones.

This clonotype showed up many times. The V call is TRBV28, the J call TRBJ2-7; D is perhaps TRBD1 (5 bases). The CDR3 sequence is 16 residues long. Germline V gene lookup returns CDR1 MDHEN and CDR2 SYDVKM. V was pared by 6 bases and J by 1 base, with 19 bases between. The CDR3 DNA reads as TGTGCCAGCAGCCCACTGGGGCCGACCACTTCCTACGAGCAGTACTTC. Its translation is CASSPLGPTTSYEQYF.

This clonotype was found many times. V is TRBV6-5 and J is TRBJ2-4, with 7 nucleotides matching TRBD1. Germline trimming cut 9 bases from V and 5 bases from J; bases unmatched to any gene: 10. CDR3 length equals 14 residues. Germline CDR1 reads MNHEY; CDR2 reads SVGAGI. CDR3 nucleotide sequence: TGTGCCAGTTCCACGCACGGGACAGAAAACATTCAGTACTTC. Translating gives CASSTHGTENIQYF.

Ten or more counts support this clonotype. The rearrangement joins TRBV24-1 to TRBJ2-2; TRBD1 matches at 7 bases. With 4 bases clipped from V and 1 base from J, the junction kept 2 bases outside the gene matches. This CDR3 is 15 amino acids long. Germline loops: CDR1 KGHDR, CDR2 SFDVKD. CDR3 nucleotide sequence: TGTGCCACCAGTGAACAGGGGTTGAACACCGGGGAGCTGTTTTTT. This gives the protein CATSEQGLNTGELFF.

The chain combines TRBV2 with TRBJ2-7; no reliable D call. Germline CDR1 and CDR2: SNHLY and FYNNEI. This CDR3 has 13 residues. V was shortened by 7 bases and J by 3 bases, with 13 bases between the two germline ends. The CDR3, as DNA: TGTGCCAGCACTCGGATAGGGCTCTACGAGCAGTACTTC. It specifies CASTRIGLYEQYF. Variable domain in full (rest from reference TRBV2 and TRBJ2-7): EPEVTQTPSHQVTQMGQEVILRCVPISNHLYFYWYRQILGQKVEFLVSFYNNEISEKSEIFDDQFSVERPDGSNFTLKIRSTKLEDSAMYFCASTRIGLYEQYFGPGTRLTVT.

This clonotype was seen many times. The V call is TRBV20-1, the J call TRBJ2-2, with 10 bases aligning to TRBD2. CDR1 DFQATT and CDR2 SNEGSKA come from the germline V gene (reference sequence). V shed 0 bases, J shed 5 bases, and the junction held 6 bases outside the gene matches. CDR3 length: 16 residues. CDR3 nucleotide sequence: TGCAGTGCTAGAGATAGCCTAGCGGGAGAAACCGGGGAGCTGTTTTTT. Residues: CSARDSLAGETGELFF.

This clonotype was seen repeatedly, ten times or more. This chain connects TRBV2 to TRBJ2-2; 13 bases align to TRBD2. The germline gives CDR1 SNHLY, CDR2 FYNNEI. The CDR3 has 14 amino acids. V lost 6 bases to trimming and J lost 8 bases; unmatched junction nucleotides: 3. The CDR3 loop reads CASSVGLAGGELFF. The CDR3 DNA sequence: TGTGCCAGCAGCGTGGGACTAGCGGGAGGGGAGCTGTTTTTT.

This clonotype has ten or more counts. CDR3 loop: CASSNSYEQYF. The DNA of the CDR3 is TGTGCCAGCAGTAACTCCTACGAGCAGTACTTC. V usage is TRBV28 and J usage is TRBJ2-7; D call uncertain. Trimming took 5 bases from V and 0 from J, leaving 2 bases between them. CDR1 and CDR2 from the germline V gene are MDHEN and SYDVKM. The length of the CDR3 is 11 residues.

This clonotype was detected only once. The chain employs TRBV29-1 and TRBJ1-1; no definite D call. CDR1 and CDR2 from the germline V gene are SQVTM and ANQGSEA. V lost 3 bases and J 0 bases, leaving 14 bases between the germline ends. The CDR3 loop spans 15 amino acids. CDR3 nucleotides: TGCAGCGTTGATAGCTGGGTCAGCATGAACACTGAAGCTTTCTTT. Translated, it gives CSVDSWVSMNTEAFF.